This T cell receptor (beta chain) was identified in a study of T cells expressing NK-cell markers. Broader study findings: Each of several donors carried dominant NKG2C+ clonotypes accounting for about 1.0-8% of CD8+ T cells.

In regard to this clonotype: Antigen: not known.

With the 5' RACE reads reprocessed, TCRdb shows one record per CDR3 protein and no DNA. This sample's table reports approximately 380,000 distinct CDR3 sequences. The CDR3 has 16 amino acids. The germline V gene has CDR1 SGHTA and CDR2 FQGNSA. This TCR derives from a man aged 18 to 69 in good health. This sequence joins TRBV7-2 and TRBJ1-2. Sequencing input: blood T cells: a sorted CD56 or NKG2C T cell subset, CD4+ or CD8+ T cells, or bulk PBMC T cells (not recorded which). The CDR3 is CASSLVEGGFNVGYTF.